These T cell receptor beta chains were read from a single sample in a study of vaccination effects on CD4 cells after COVID-19. This table comes from immunoSEQ multiplex PCR, and its TCRdb copy is limited to in-frame clones, with some not included. Here the sample spans about 55,000 clones, roughly two thirds being singletons. Antigens of these TCRs are unknown. The sample here was CD4+ T cells from PBMCs cultured with SARS-CoV-2 spike peptides, taken before COVID-19 vaccination. These receptors came from a human donor who received a COVID-19 vaccine. Both conserved end residues are part of each CDR3. Fields, in order: clone size, V gene, J gene, D gene, CDR3 DNA, CDR3 protein. A D gene is named only where the DNA matches it firmly. Rows give clone size only sometimes, using once, few, many, or a class for an expanded clone.

clone size: NA; V gene: TRBV27; J gene: TRBJ2-6; D gene: NA; CDR3 DNA: TGTGCCAGCAGCTACTCTGGGGCCAACGTCCTGACTTTC; CDR3 protein: CASSYSGANVLTF
clone size: NA; V gene: TRBV5-1; J gene: TRBJ1-1; D gene: NA; CDR3 DNA: TGCGCCAGCAGCTTGGGGACAGCCGTAGGCACTGAAGCTTTCTTT; CDR3 protein: CASSLGTAVGTEAFF
clone size: NA; V gene: TRBV12-5; J gene: TRBJ2-4; D gene: NA; CDR3 DNA: TGTGCTAGTGGTTTGGTAGTTTCTGGTTACCCCCTAGCCAAAAACATTCAGTACTTC; CDR3 protein: CASGLVVSGYPLAKNIQYF
clone size: NA; V gene: TRBV27; J gene: TRBJ1-2; D gene: NA; CDR3 DNA: TGTGCCAGCAGTTTATCTGGGCTATCTAACTATGGCTACACCTTC; CDR3 protein: CASSLSGLSNYGYTF
clone size: NA; V gene: TRBV11-3; J gene: TRBJ2-7; D gene: TRBD1; CDR3 DNA: TGTGCCAGCAGCCCTCCGGGACAGGCCTACGAGCAGTACTTC; CDR3 protein: CASSPPGQAYEQYF
clone size: few; V gene: TRBV11-2; J gene: TRBJ1-1; D gene: NA; CDR3 DNA: TGTGCCAGCAGCTTAAACACAGGCGCAACTGAAGCTTTCTTT; CDR3 protein: CASSLNTGATEAFF
clone size: NA; V gene: TRBV5-1; J gene: TRBJ1-6; D gene: TRBD1; CDR3 DNA: TGCGCCAGCAGCCAAGGGAAAGGTGGGACAGGTTTTTCTTCACCCCTCCACTTT; CDR3 protein: CASSQGKGGTGFSSPLHF
clone size: NA; V gene: TRBV28; J gene: TRBJ2-1; D gene: TRBD1; CDR3 DNA: TGTGCCAGCAGTGCATTAACACCCGGGACAGGGGAATACAATGAGCAGTTCTTC; CDR3 protein: CASSALTPGTGEYNEQFF
clone size: NA; V gene: TRBV6-5; J gene: TRBJ2-1; D gene: NA; CDR3 DNA: TGTGCCAGCAGTTATCGGGCCATAATATACAATGAGCAGTTCTTC; CDR3 protein: CASSYRAIIYNEQFF
clone size: NA; V gene: TRBV19; J gene: TRBJ1-4; D gene: NA; CDR3 DNA: TGTGCCAGTAGTTGGGTCGCAACTAATGAAAAACTGTTTTTT; CDR3 protein: CASSWVATNEKLFF
clone size: NA; V gene: TRBV6-2/TRBV6-3; J gene: TRBJ1-1; D gene: TRBD1; CDR3 DNA: TGTGCCAGCAGTTCCTCCAGGGGGGGGAACACTGAAGCTTTCTTT; CDR3 protein: CASSSSRGGNTEAFF
clone size: few; V gene: TRBV5-8; J gene: TRBJ2-7; D gene: NA; CDR3 DNA: TGTGCCAGCACCCTAGGACTACCCACCTACGAGCAGTACTTC; CDR3 protein: CASTLGLPTYEQYF
clone size: NA; V gene: TRBV9; J gene: TRBJ1-1; D gene: NA; CDR3 DNA: TGTGCCAGCAGCGTGGGGCCGAAGGGGGGTACTGAAGCTTTCTTT; CDR3 protein: CASSVGPKGGTEAFF
clone size: NA; V gene: TRBV7-9; J gene: TRBJ1-6; D gene: NA; CDR3 DNA: TGTGCCAGCAGCCCCAGGGGTGGAAATTCACCCCTCCACTTT; CDR3 protein: CASSPRGGNSPLHF
clone size: NA; V gene: TRBV4-1; J gene: TRBJ2-1; D gene: TRBD2; CDR3 DNA: TGCGCCAGCAGCCAGGACCTTAGCGGGTCGAGCAATGAGCAGTTCTTC; CDR3 protein: CASSQDLSGSSNEQFF
clone size: NA; V gene: TRBV3-1/TRBV3-2; J gene: TRBJ2-3; D gene: NA; CDR3 DNA: TGTGCCAGCAGCCAAGATCTAGTTAGTACGCAGTATTTT; CDR3 protein: CASSQDLVSTQYF
clone size: NA; V gene: TRBV14; J gene: TRBJ2-7; D gene: NA; CDR3 DNA: TGTGCCAGCAGCCAAGTGGGCGAGCAGTACTTC; CDR3 protein: CASSQVGEQYF
clone size: NA; V gene: TRBV19; J gene: TRBJ2-5; D gene: NA; CDR3 DNA: TGTGCCAGTAGTATGAGAGGCCGATCGGAGACCCAGTACTTC; CDR3 protein: CASSMRGRSETQYF
clone size: NA; V gene: TRBV7-3; J gene: TRBJ2-3; D gene: NA; CDR3 DNA: TGTGCCAGCAGCTTAGGCACGCAGGGGACAGATACGCAGTATTTT; CDR3 protein: CASSLGTQGTDTQYF
clone size: NA; V gene: TRBV5-4; J gene: TRBJ2-4; D gene: NA; CDR3 DNA: TGTGCCAGCAGCTTGGGACAAGCTTTAGCCAAAAACATTCAGTACTTC; CDR3 protein: CASSLGQALAKNIQYF